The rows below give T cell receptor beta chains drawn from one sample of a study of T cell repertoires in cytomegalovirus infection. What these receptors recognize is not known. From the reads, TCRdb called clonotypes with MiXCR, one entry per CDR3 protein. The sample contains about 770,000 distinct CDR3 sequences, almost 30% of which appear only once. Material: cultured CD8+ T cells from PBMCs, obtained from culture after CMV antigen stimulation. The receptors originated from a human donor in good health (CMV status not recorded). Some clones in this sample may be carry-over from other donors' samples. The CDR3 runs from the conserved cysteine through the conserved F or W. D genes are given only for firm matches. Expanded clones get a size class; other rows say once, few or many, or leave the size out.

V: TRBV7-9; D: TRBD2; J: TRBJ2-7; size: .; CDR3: CAGTGTNSYEQYF; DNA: TGTGCCGGAACCGGGACTAACTCCTACGAGCAGTACTTC
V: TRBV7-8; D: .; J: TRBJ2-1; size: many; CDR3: CASSLRTYNEQFF; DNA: TGTGCCAGCAGCTTGAGGACTTACAATGAGCAGTTCTTC
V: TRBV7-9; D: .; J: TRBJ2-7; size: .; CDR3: CASSHPEGYEQYF; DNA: TGTGCCAGCAGCCACCCTGAGGGTTACGAGCAGTACTTC
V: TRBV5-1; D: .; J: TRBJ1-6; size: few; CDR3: CASSLIFQGDDSPLHF; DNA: TGCGCCAGCAGCTTGATCTTCCAGGGTGACGATTCACCCCTCCACTTT
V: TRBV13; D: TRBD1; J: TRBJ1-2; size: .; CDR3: CASSLGLRWTGSGYTF; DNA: TGTGCCAGCAGCTTAGGCCTAAGGTGGACAGGTTCTGGCTACACCTTC
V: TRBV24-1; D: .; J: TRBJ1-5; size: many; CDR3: CATSDLQGRQPQHF; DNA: TGTGCCACCAGTGATTTGCAAGGTCGTCAGCCCCAGCATTTT
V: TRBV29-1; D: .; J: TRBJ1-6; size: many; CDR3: CSVGTAYNSPLHF; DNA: TGCAGCGTTGGCACAGCATATAATTCACCCCTCCACTTT
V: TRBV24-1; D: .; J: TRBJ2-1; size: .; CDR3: CATSDPDEVDEQFF; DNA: TGTGCCACCAGTGACCCGGACGAGGTCGATGAGCAGTTCTTC
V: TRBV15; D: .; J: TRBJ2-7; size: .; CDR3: CATSRRGLEQYF; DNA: TGTGCCACCAGCCGTCGGGGCCTCGAGCAGTACTTC
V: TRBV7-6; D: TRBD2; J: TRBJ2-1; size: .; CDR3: CASSFSALAGGYNEQFF; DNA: TGTGCCAGCAGCTTTAGTGCCCTAGCGGGGGGGTACAATGAGCAGTTCTTC
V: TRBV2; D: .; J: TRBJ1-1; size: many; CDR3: CASKDFDTEAFF; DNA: TGTGCCAGCAAGGACTTTGACACTGAAGCTTTCTTT
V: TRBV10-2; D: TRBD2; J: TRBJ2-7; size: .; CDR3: CASSEGTGLAGGEEQYF; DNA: TGCGCCAGCAGTGAGGGGACGGGACTAGCGGGGGGAGAAGAGCAGTACTTC
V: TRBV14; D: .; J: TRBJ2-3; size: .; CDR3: CASSQAGWKDTQYF; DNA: TGTGCCAGCAGCCAAGCGGGCTGGAAGGATACGCAGTATTTT
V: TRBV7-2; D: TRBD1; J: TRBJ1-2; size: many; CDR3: CASSFGQGNYGYTF; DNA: TGTGCCAGCAGTTTTGGACAGGGCAACTATGGCTACACCTTC
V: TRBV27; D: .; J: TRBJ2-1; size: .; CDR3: CASSLQENYNEQFF; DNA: TGTGCCAGCAGTTTGCAGGAGAACTACAATGAGCAGTTCTTC
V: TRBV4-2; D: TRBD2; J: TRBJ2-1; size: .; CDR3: CASSPTSGGPIYNEQFF; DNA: TGTGCCAGCAGCCCGACTAGCGGGGGGCCCATTTACAATGAGCAGTTCTTC
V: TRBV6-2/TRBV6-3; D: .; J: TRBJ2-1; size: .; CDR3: CASSYGEEQFF; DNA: TGTGCCAGCAGTTACGGAGAGGAGCAGTTCTTC
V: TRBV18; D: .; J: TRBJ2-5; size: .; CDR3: CASSQSVYQETQYF; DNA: TGTGCCAGCTCACAATCGGTTTACCAAGAGACCCAGTACTTC
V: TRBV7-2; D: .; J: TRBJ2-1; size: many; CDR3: CASSLVTNRYNEQFF; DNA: TGTGCCAGCAGCTTAGTCACTAACAGATACAATGAGCAGTTCTTC
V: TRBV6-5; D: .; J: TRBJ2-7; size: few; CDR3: CASSPRSLKNYEQYF; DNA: TGTGCCAGCAGTCCGCGTAGCTTAAAAAACTACGAGCAGTACTTC
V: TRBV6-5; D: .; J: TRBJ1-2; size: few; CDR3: CASSYPLGFSNYGYTF; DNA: TGTGCCAGCAGTTACCCCTTAGGGTTCTCTAACTATGGCTACACCTTC
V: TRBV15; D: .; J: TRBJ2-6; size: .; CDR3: CATSSSQGISSGANVLTF; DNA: TGTGCCACCAGCAGTAGCCAGGGGATCTCTTCTGGGGCCAACGTCCTGACTTTC